The 14 T cell receptor beta chains presented below share a single source sample, sequenced in a study of blood T cell repertoires in COVID-19. Clones were sequenced by immunoSEQ multiplex PCR, and TCRdb holds only the in-frame ones, with some missing. Of 90,000 to 110,000 clones in the sample, 81% were seen once. The sample comprised peripheral blood. These receptors were taken from a woman aged 70-85 years with acute or convalescent COVID-19.

The chain links TRBV11-2 to TRBJ2-3; 13 bases are shared with TRBD2. The CDR3 runs to 16 residues. Germline trimming cut 4 bases from V and 5 bases from J; bases unmatched to any gene: 6. Germline CDR1 is SGHAT and CDR2 is FQNNGV. CDR3 DNA sequence: TGTGCCAGCAGCTCACTAGCGGGAGGGCCGGTAGATACGCAGTATTTT. This codes for CASSSLAGGPVDTQYF.

The J gene is TRBJ2-1, the V gene TRBV6-5, with 10 nucleotides matching TRBD2. The CDR3 is 16 amino acids. In germline, CDR1 is MNHEY, CDR2 SVGAGI. J lost 9 bases, V lost 2 bases, and 10 bases had no gene match. The CDR3 DNA sequence: TGTGCCAGCAGTTACGAGAGCGGGGGGGCTCTTAGTGAGCAGTTCTTC. Amino acid sequence: CASSYESGGALSEQFF.

This chain connects TRBV28 to TRBJ2-6; TRBD1 matches at 8 bases. This CDR3 spans 17 amino acids. V dropped 6 bases and J dropped 2; count of bases not matched to a gene: 9. CDR1 is MDHEN and CDR2 is SYDVKM in the germline V gene. The CDR3 nucleotides read TGTGCCAGCAGCTCATCCCGACAGGGGACTGGGGCCAACGTCCTGACTTTC. Protein product: CASSSSRQGTGANVLTF.

This rearrangement joins TRBV10-1 to TRBJ2-1, with TRBD2 matching over 14 bases. This CDR3 is 17 amino acids long. V lost 9 bases and J lost 4; bases outside the gene matches: 11. Germline CDR1 reads WNHNN; CDR2 reads SYGVQD (reference sequence). The CDR3 DNA is TGCGCCAGGCTAAGACTAGCGGGAGGGCCGGGATACAATGAGCAGTTCTTC. This sequence encodes CARLRLAGGPGYNEQFF.

The V call is TRBV2, the J call TRBJ1-2, with 8 bases aligning to TRBD1. Germline lookup yields CDR1 SNHLY and CDR2 FYNNEI. The trim removed 6 bases at V and 10 bases at J, leaving 10 bases unmatched. CDR3 length: 13 residues. The CDR3 here is CASSPRDRSFYTF. In nucleotides, the CDR3 is TGTGCCAGCAGCCCCCGGGACAGGTCCTTCTACACCTTC.

The chain has TRBV5-7 and TRBJ2-2; D is undetermined. TRBV5-7 is an open reading frame whose function is uncertain. The CDR3 totals 8 residues. The CDR3 protein is CALWELFF. CDR3 coding DNA: TGTGCGCTATGGGAGCTGTTTTTT.

The genes are TRBV7-9 and TRBJ2-3, with 7 bases identical to TRBD2. Germline V gene data show CDR1 as SEHNR and CDR2 as FQNEAQ (reference sequence). Trimming removed 2 bases from V and 0 bases from J; junction bases left unmatched: 5. This CDR3 is built from 16 residues. CDR3 amino acids: CASSLTAGLSTDTQYF. The CDR3 nucleotides are TGTGCCAGCAGCTTAACAGCGGGGCTTAGCACAGATACGCAGTATTTT. The entire variable domain, with the rest obtained from reference TRBV7-9 and TRBJ2-3, is as follows: DTGVSQNPRHKITKRGQNVTFRCDPISEHNRLYWYRQTLGQGPEFLTYFQNEAQLEKSRLLSDRFSAERPKGSFSTLEIQRTEQGDSAMYLCASSLTAGLSTDTQYFGPGTRLTVL.

CDR3 residues: CASSLAGRVGDQETQYF. Here the CDR3 DNA reads TGTGCCAGCAGCTTGGCGGGCAGGGTTGGAGACCAAGAGACCCAGTACTTC. The V call is TRBV5-6, the J call TRBJ2-5, with a weak D call TRBD1 (5 bases). The CDR3 has 17 amino acids. V lost 0 bases, J lost 0 bases, and 15 bases lay in between. The germline CDR1 and CDR2 sequences are SGHDT and YYEEEE. Full variable domain (rest looked up from reference TRBV5-6 and TRBJ2-5): DAGVTQSPTHLIKTRGQQVTLRCSPKSGHDTVSWYQQALGQGPQFIFQYYEEEERQRGNFPDRFSGHQFPNYSSELNVNALLLGDSALYLCASSLAGRVGDQETQYFGPGTRLLVL.

The chain couples TRBV29-1 to TRBJ2-7; weak D call: TRBD2 (7 bases). The germline gives CDR1 SQVTM, CDR2 ANQGSEA. The CDR3 length is 11 residues. Trimming took 4 bases from V and 5 from J, leaving 9 bases between them. CDR3 DNA: TGCAGCGTTGTGGGGGGGCACGAGCAGTACTTC. Translation: CSVVGGHEQYF.

This clone was counted once. The rearrangement uses TRBV19 and TRBJ2-1; tentative D call: TRBD1 (7 bases). This CDR3 has 16 amino acids. Trimming stripped 4 bases from V and 0 bases from J, with 13 bases between. Germline loops: CDR1 LNHDA, CDR2 SQIVND (reference sequence). The CDR3 nucleotides read TGTGCCAGTAGTACACGGGGGACAGTCTCCTACAATGAGCAGTTCTTC. This encodes CASSTRGTVSYNEQFF.

The V call is TRBV27, the J call TRBJ2-1; TRBD2 is a possible D gene (6 bases). The V and J ends lost 0 bases and 7 bases respectively, with 10 bases between them. This CDR3 contains 14 residues. Germline CDR1 and CDR2: MNHEY and SMNVEV (reference sequence). The CDR3 is CASSLSRAGNEQFF. CDR3 coding DNA: TGTGCCAGCAGTTTATCCAGAGCGGGTAATGAGCAGTTCTTC.

The rearrangement joins TRBV5-6 to TRBJ1-2, with 7 positions matching TRBD1. V was clipped by 1 base and J by 5 bases; unmatched bases: 5. Per the germline V gene, CDR1 is SGHDT and CDR2 is YYEEEE. This CDR3 comprises 14 residues. The CDR3 sequence: CASSLPPGQYGYTF. The CDR3 DNA is TGTGCCAGCAGCTTGCCCCCGGGACAGTATGGCTACACCTTC.

The chain combines TRBV11-2 with TRBJ2-5; 11 positions match TRBD2. The CDR3 extends over 14 amino acids. Germline values: CDR1 SGHAT, CDR2 FQNNGV. V lost 6 bases to trimming and J lost 5 bases; unmatched junction nucleotides: 5. CDR3 protein: CASRLLAGEETQYF. The CDR3 DNA follows: TGTGCCAGCAGACTACTAGCGGGGGAGGAGACCCAGTACTTC. Supplemented by reference TRBV11-2 and TRBJ2-5, the full variable domain reads EAGVAQSPRYKIIEKRQSVAFWCNPISGHATLYWYQQILGQGPKLLIQFQNNGVVDDSQLPKDRFSAERLKGVDSTLKIQPAKLEDSAVYLCASRLLAGEETQYFGPGTRLLVL.

The rearrangement links TRBV7-2 to TRBJ2-3, with D maybe TRBD1 (7 bases). V lost 5 bases to trimming and J lost 2 bases, with 23 bases between them. CDR1 is SGHTA and CDR2 is FQGNSA in the germline V gene. The CDR3 loop spans 18 amino acids. Here the CDR3 DNA reads TGTGCCAGCAGCCCCCGACGCTTGACAGGGAGGTTCACAGATACGCAGTATTTT. This gives the protein CASSPRRLTGRFTDTQYF. The full variable domain, rest sourced from reference TRBV7-2 and TRBJ2-3, is GAGVSQSPSNKVTEKGKDVELRCDPISGHTALYWYRQSLGQGLEFLIYFQGNSAPDKSGLPSDRFSAERTGGSVSTLTIQRTQQEDSAVYLCASSPRRLTGRFTDTQYFGPGTRLTVL.